The next 32 T cell receptor beta chains were all read from a single sample in a study of blood T cell repertoires in COVID-19 (TCRdb year 2020). The method behind the library was the immunoSEQ multiplex PCR assay. Here the immuneACCESS table is served through TCRdb, limited to in-frame sequences with V and J called. Missing clones are a known gap in these copies; in checked studies unresolved V genes cover under half, and the rest lacks a known reason. This sample holds 160,000 or so clones; 80% were observed only once. In total, the top ten clones hold about 0.58% of the sample. The source material was peripheral blood. These receptors were obtained from a man aged 60 to 75 with acute or convalescent COVID-19.

V usage is TRBV6-1 and J usage is TRBJ1-1, with 10 bases that match TRBD1. V was pared by 1 base and J by 6 bases, with 2 bases of the junction left unmatched. CDR3 length equals 14 residues. Germline CDR1 MNHNS, CDR2 SASEGT. The CDR3 spells CASSEGGTGAEAFF. The CDR3 nucleotides read TGTGCCAGCAGTGAAGGGGGGACAGGGGCTGAAGCTTTCTTT.

This clone has a handful of counts. This chain links TRBV10-3 with TRBJ1-1, with D unresolved. The V and J ends lost 7 bases and 4 bases respectively, with 16 bases between them. CDR1 and CDR2 (germline): ENHRY, SYGVKD. The CDR3 runs to 14 residues. CDR3 amino acids: CAITGQRSGTEAFF. Written as DNA, the CDR3 is TGTGCCATCACCGGTCAGAGGTCGGGCACTGAAGCTTTCTTT.

J is TRBJ2-3 and V is TRBV5-4; 10 positions match TRBD2. Germline CDR1 SGHNT, CDR2 YYREEE (reference sequence). V shed 2 bases, J shed 6 bases, and the junction held 3 bases outside the gene matches. This CDR3 has 14 amino acids. Written as DNA, the CDR3 is TGTGCCAGCAGCTTTGGACTAGCGGTGGATACGCAGTATTTT. Translation: CASSFGLAVDTQYF. The full variable domain, rest sourced from reference TRBV5-4 and TRBJ2-3, is ETGVTQSPTHLIKTRGQQVTLRCSSQSGHNTVSWYQQALGQGPQFIFQYYREEENGRGNFPPRFSGLQFPNYSSELNVNALELDDSALYLCASSFGLAVDTQYFGPGTRLTVL.

V gene TRBV10-3 combines with J gene TRBJ1-6; unclear D gene. V gave up 6 bases and J gave up 0 bases, with 12 bases separating them. Germline V CDR1 and CDR2: ENHRY, SYGVKD. This CDR3 contains 16 residues. CDR3 sequence: CAIRRDPPSYNSPLHF. The CDR3 DNA reads as TGTGCCATCAGGAGGGATCCTCCCTCCTATAATTCACCCCTCCACTTT.

The rearrangement uses TRBV7-3 and TRBJ2-1, with 9 nucleotides matching TRBD2. The CDR3 has 17 residues. Germline assignment: CDR1 SGHTA and CDR2 FQGTGA. J lost 0 bases, V lost 5 bases, and 8 bases had no gene match. CDR3 in DNA: TGTGCCAGCAGCCGCGTTGGAGCGGGAGGCTCCTACAATGAGCAGTTCTTC. This gives the protein CASSRVGAGGSYNEQFF.

V gene TRBV27 combines with J gene TRBJ1-5; perhaps TRBD1 as D (6 bases). Looked up from germline, CDR1 is MNHEY and CDR2 is SMNVEV (reference sequence). V was shortened by 3 bases and J by 0 bases, with 9 bases between the two germline ends. CDR3 size: 15 residues. CDR3 sequence reads: CASSFRGYSNQPQHF. CDR3 sequence (DNA): TGTGCCAGCAGTTTCAGGGGTTATAGCAATCAGCCCCAGCATTTT.

The chain uses TRBV9 and TRBJ2-1; the D gene is possibly TRBD1 (6 bases). The V end was cut by 3 bases, the J end by 2 bases, with 12 bases between. This CDR3 region has 15 residues. CDR1 is SGDLS, CDR2 YYNGEE, per germline. CDR3 sequence reads: CASSEQQGAYNEQFF. CDR3 nucleotides: TGTGCCAGCAGCGAACAACAGGGTGCCTACAATGAGCAGTTCTTC.

The chain carries TRBV6-5 and TRBJ2-7, with D hard to call. V was pared by 6 bases and J by 3 bases, with 15 bases between. Germline V gives CDR1 MNHEY, CDR2 SVGAGI. The CDR3 totals 14 residues. CDR3: CASRLTRRSYEQYF. In DNA form, the CDR3 reads TGTGCCAGCAGATTAACCAGACGGAGCTACGAGCAGTACTTC.

The chain joins TRBV7-2 to TRBJ2-7; the match to TRBD1 covers 10 bases. The V gene end was trimmed by 4 bases and the J gene end by 6 bases; junction bases not matched to a gene: 6. The CDR3 is made up of 14 amino acids. Germline V CDR1 and CDR2: SGHTA, FQGNSA. CDR3 protein: CASSYRDRGSEQYF. The CDR3 DNA reads TGTGCCAGCAGCTACCGGGACAGGGGTAGCGAGCAGTACTTC.

The V call is TRBV2, the J call TRBJ2-7; 8 bases map to TRBD1. Germline CDR1 SNHLY, CDR2 FYNNEI. The J segment lost 3 bases and the V segment lost 3 bases, leaving 1 base of the junction unmatched. This CDR3 region has 13 residues. The CDR3, as DNA: TGTGCCAGCAGTGATACAGGGGGCTACGAGCAGTACTTC. It is translated as CASSDTGGYEQYF.

This sequence joins TRBV6-1 and TRBJ1-4; D is unclear. There are 14 residues in the CDR3. V lost 3 bases and J 5 bases, leaving 10 bases between the germline ends. Germline assignment: CDR1 MNHNS and CDR2 SASEGT. In DNA, the CDR3 is TGTGCCAGCAGTGATCAGTCGTGGAATGAAAAACTGTTTTTT. Protein sequence: CASSDQSWNEKLFF.

This chain uses TRBV7-9 with TRBJ1-2, with D maybe TRBD1 (5 bases). Trimming left V 4 bases short and J 7 bases short, with 10 bases between. The CDR3 is 12 amino acids. Germline CDR1 SEHNR, CDR2 FQNEAQ (reference sequence). This CDR3 reads CASSSQGLGYTF. The CDR3 DNA reads TGTGCCAGCAGCTCCCAGGGACTTGGCTACACCTTC.

This chain joins TRBV4-2 and TRBJ2-1; 9 bases map to TRBD2. The J segment lost 9 bases and the V segment lost 0 bases, leaving 12 bases of the junction unmatched. CDR3 size: 17 residues. The germline CDR1 and CDR2 sequences are LGHNA and YNFKEQ. The CDR3 DNA reads as TGTGCCAGCAGCCAAGACACCAGGCTAGCGGGAAGAAGTGAGCAGTTCTTC. It is translated as CASSQDTRLAGRSEQFF.

V gene TRBV12-3 or TRBV12-4 combines with J gene TRBJ1-6; D may be TRBD1 (6 bases). V dropped 6 bases and J dropped 6 bases, with 9 bases sitting between them. The CDR3 covers 13 residues. Here the CDR3 DNA reads TGTGCCAGCAGGGACAGATTTAATTCACCCCTCCACTTT. Translated, it gives CASRDRFNSPLHF.

This clone was counted a few times. The chain has TRBV6-2 or TRBV6-3 and TRBJ2-7, with 10 positions matching TRBD2. The V segment lost 4 bases and the J segment 3 bases; nucleotides outside the gene matches: 15. The germline CDR1 and CDR2 sequences are MNHEY and SVGEGT. The CDR3 extends over 18 amino acids. CDR3 bases: TGTGCCAGCAGTTCCTCGCCCTGGACTAGCGGCCTTGACTACGAGCAGTACTTC. It specifies CASSSSPWTSGLDYEQYF.

This chain joins TRBV5-4 and TRBJ2-5, with 10 bases fitting TRBD2. Trimming took 4 bases from V and 5 from J; bases not matched to a gene: 8. Germline-derived CDR1 and CDR2 are SGHNT and YYREEE (reference sequence). The CDR3 contains 15 residues. The CDR3 nucleotides are TGTGCCAGCAGCCGCGCTAGCGGGAGTCGGGAGACCCAGTACTTC. It is translated as CASSRASGSRETQYF.

This clone came up once. CDR3 in amino acids: CASSQVIGAGNTIYF. CDR3 DNA: TGTGCCAGCAGCCAAGTAATAGGGGCAGGAAACACCATATATTTT. The chain is built from TRBV3-1 (or the pseudogene TRBV3-2) and TRBJ1-3, with TRBD1 as a possible D gene (5 bases). Trimming took 1 base from V and 4 from J, leaving 11 bases between them. Germline V gene lookup returns CDR1 LGHDT and CDR2 YNNKEL (reference sequence). The CDR3 is 15 residues long.

CDR3 residues: CASSLGNRVVETQYF. The DNA of the CDR3 is TGCGCCAGCAGCTTGGGTAACAGGGTGGTTGAGACCCAGTACTTC. The chain has TRBV5-1 and TRBJ2-5; the D gene is possibly TRBD1 (6 bases). CDR1 SGHRS and CDR2 YFSETQ come from the germline V gene. V was shortened by 0 bases and J by 5 bases, with 14 bases between the two germline ends. CDR3 length: 15 residues.

V and J are TRBV10-3 and TRBJ1-1; 9 bases map to TRBD1. CDR1 ENHRY and CDR2 SYGVKD come from the germline V gene. The CDR3 has 13 residues. The ends lost 10 bases at V and 3 bases at J; junction bases unmatched: 6. The CDR3 here is CATLRTGDTEAFF. The CDR3 DNA is TGTGCCACCCTCAGGACAGGGGACACTGAAGCTTTCTTT.

The V call is TRBV11-3, the J call TRBJ2-5; TRBD2 matches at 8 bases. Germline loops: CDR1 SGHNT, CDR2 YENEEA. This CDR3 has 14 residues. The V segment lost 5 bases and the J segment 2 bases; nucleotides outside the gene matches: 4. The CDR3 DNA reads TGTGCCAGCAGCCCAACTAGCGGTCAAGAGACCCAGTACTTC. It yields the protein CASSPTSGQETQYF.

Turning to this clone: Other DNA sequences in this specimen translate into the identical CDR3. The J gene is TRBJ2-7, the V gene TRBV4-1; 9 positions match TRBD1. CDR1 and CDR2 from the germline V gene are MGHRA and YSYEKL. Losses at the gene ends were 4 bases for V and 4 bases for J; bases not matched to a gene: 8. The CDR3 totals 15 residues. The CDR3 sequence is CASSPTGQGGYEQYF. Written as DNA, the CDR3 is TGCGCCAGCAGCCCTACGGGACAGGGCGGGTACGAGCAGTACTTC.

The rearrangement uses TRBV7-9 and TRBJ1-1, with 10 bases identical to TRBD1. Germline V CDR1 and CDR2: SEHNR, FQNEAQ (reference sequence). Unmatched junction bases numbered 8, after V lost 3 bases and J lost 7 bases. CDR3 length: 15 residues. The CDR3, as DNA: TGTGCCAGCAGCTTTGGGACAGGGGACATGAGTGAAGCTTTCTTT. Amino acid sequence: CASSFGTGDMSEAFF.

V and J are TRBV7-9 and TRBJ1-2, with TRBD1 identical over 7 bases. The trim removed 2 bases at V and 9 bases at J, leaving 9 bases unmatched. Germline V CDR1 and CDR2: SEHNR, FQNEAQ (reference sequence). The CDR3 contains 14 residues. This CDR3 reads CASSLSRDRPRYTF. DNA of the CDR3: TGTGCCAGCAGCTTATCCCGGGACAGACCACGCTACACCTTC.

This chain connects TRBV18 to TRBJ1-3, with 8 bases lining up with TRBD1. The CDR3 contains 17 residues. After removal of 3 bases from V and 0 bases from J, the junction contained 7 bases not matched to a gene. CDR1 is KGHSH and CDR2 is LQKENI in the germline V gene. The CDR3 region has the DNA TGTGCCAGCTCACCGCTTGGGACAGGAAACTCTGGAAACACCATATATTTT. Its translation is CASSPLGTGNSGNTIYF.

This clone showed up just a few times. DNA for the CDR3: TGTGCCAGCAGCTTAAGCAGGGGAGAAGGCACCATATATTTT. This translates into CASSLSRGEGTIYF. The chain uses TRBV7-2 and TRBJ1-3, with D perhaps matching TRBD1 (6 bases). The V and J ends lost 2 bases and 9 bases respectively, with 14 bases between them. Germline CDR1 and CDR2: SGHTA and FQGNSA. The CDR3 runs to 14 residues.

The genes are TRBV28 and TRBJ2-7, with 8 nucleotides matching TRBD1. V gave up 6 bases and J gave up 3 bases; unmatched junction bases: 7. This CDR3 has 14 amino acids. From germline, CDR1 is MDHEN and CDR2 SYDVKM. The CDR3 sequence: CASSRVDRDYEQYF. CDR3 DNA: TGTGCCAGCAGCCGGGTGGACAGGGACTACGAGCAGTACTTC.

This clone was detected a few times. CDR3 loop: CASSRRGGNTIYF. CDR3 in DNA: TGTGCCAGCAGCCGCAGGGGGGGAAACACCATATATTTT. The V call is TRBV5-4, the J call TRBJ1-3; 7 positions agree with TRBD1. The J segment lost 4 bases and the V segment lost 4 bases, leaving 2 bases of the junction unmatched. CDR1 and CDR2 (germline): SGHNT, YYREEE (reference sequence). The CDR3 covers 13 residues. The whole variable domain, filled in from reference TRBV5-4 and TRBJ1-3, reads ETGVTQSPTHLIKTRGQQVTLRCSSQSGHNTVSWYQQALGQGPQFIFQYYREEENGRGNFPPRFSGLQFPNYSSELNVNALELDDSALYLCASSRRGGNTIYFGEGSWLTVV.

V usage is TRBV3-1 (or the pseudogene TRBV3-2) and J usage is TRBJ2-2, with D tentatively TRBD2 (7 bases). This CDR3 region has 17 residues. Trimming pared 0 bases from V and 8 bases from J, leaving 19 bases between. Germline V CDR1 and CDR2: LGHDT, YNNKEL (reference sequence). CDR3 DNA sequence: TGTGCCAGCAGCCAAGAACGGGGCGGGGGCCTCTTTGGGGAGCTGTTTTTT. Its protein product is CASSQERGGGLFGELFF.

The rearrangement uses TRBV4-1 and TRBJ2-7; TRBD2 aligns across 9 bases. Germline lookup yields CDR1 MGHRA and CDR2 YSYEKL. The CDR3 totals 17 residues. V dropped 3 bases and J dropped 1; count of bases not matched to a gene: 10. CDR3 DNA: TGCGCCAGCAGCCAGGGCAAGCGGGGGGCCGGGTCCTACGAGCAGTACTTC. Protein product: CASSQGKRGAGSYEQYF.

V gene TRBV7-2 combines with J gene TRBJ2-7; 12 nucleotides line up with TRBD2. This CDR3 has 17 amino acids. Germline V gene lookup returns CDR1 SGHTA and CDR2 FQGNSA. The ends lost 5 bases at V and 2 bases at J; junction bases unmatched: 10. The CDR3 is CASSPRPSGGATYEQYF. In DNA, the CDR3 is TGTGCCAGCAGCCCGAGGCCTAGCGGGGGGGCCACCTACGAGCAGTACTTC.

The J gene is TRBJ2-7, the V gene TRBV29-1, with D unclear. Germline CDR1 SQVTM, CDR2 ANQGSEA. This CDR3 is 12 amino acids long. V lost 3 bases and J lost 6, with 12 bases in between. The DNA of the CDR3 is TGCAGCGTTGAGGGTTTTAGGAGCGAGCAGTACTTC. It yields the protein CSVEGFRSEQYF.

This clone turned up a few times. The CDR3 spells CASSFGGRGLTNTEAFF. Here the CDR3 DNA reads TGTGCCAGCAGTTTTGGGGGCAGGGGGCTTACGAACACTGAAGCTTTCTTT. This rearrangement joins TRBV27 to TRBJ1-1, with 8 bases that match TRBD1. Trimming removed 3 bases from V and 1 base from J; junction bases left unmatched: 10. The CDR3 has 17 amino acids. Germline CDR1 reads MNHEY; CDR2 reads SMNVEV (reference sequence).